The rows below give T cell receptor beta chains drawn from one sample of a study of T cells in Graves' hyperthyroidism and ophthalmopathy. TCRdb itself ran the multiplex PCR reads through MiXCR, one entry per CDR3 protein. The table lists roughly 250,000 distinct CDR3 sequences, approximately 23% of them singletons. The sequencing sample was made of blood. These receptors originate from a man younger than 40 with Graves' ophthalmopathy. Both conserved end residues are part of each CDR3. A D gene is named only where the DNA matches it firmly. Clone size is not always given. Where it is, it says once, few, many or a class for expanded clones.

clone size | J gene | D gene | V gene | CDR3 DNA | CDR3 protein
- | TRBJ1-4 | - | TRBV3-1 | TGTGCCAGCAGCCAAGTAGCTTCGGGGGCAGGGAGGAGGGAAAAACTGTTTTTT | CASSQVASGAGRREKLFF
many | TRBJ2-1 | - | TRBV3-1 | TGTGCCAGCAGCCTTAGCGATAGTGAGCAGTTCTTC | CASSLSDSEQFF
many | TRBJ2-7 | TRBD1 | TRBV11-2 | TGTGCCAGCACAGGGGGCTACGAGCAGTACTTC | CASTGGYEQYF
many | TRBJ1-5 | - | TRBV5-1 | TGCGCCAGCAGCTATAGGCCCAATCAGCCCCAGCATTTT | CASSYRPNQPQHF
- | TRBJ2-3 | TRBD2 | TRBV28 | TGTGCCAGCAGCTCAGGGCTAGCGGAGCAGTATTTT | CASSSGLAEQYF
- | TRBJ2-1 | TRBD1 | TRBV29-1 | TGCAGCGGAGGGGGCCATGAGCAGTTCTTC | CSGGGHEQFF
- | TRBJ2-3 | - | TRBV27 | TGTGCCAGCAGCCCATGGGTAACAGATACGCAGTATTTT | CASSPWVTDTQYF
few | TRBJ1-1 | - | TRBV5-1 | TGCGCCAGCAGCTTGTACCAGATGAACACTGAAGCTTTCTTT | CASSLYQMNTEAFF
many | TRBJ2-3 | - | TRBV11-3 | TGTGCCAGCAGCCCACGGACCATCACAGATACGCAGTATTTT | CASSPRTITDTQYF
- | TRBJ1-2 | - | TRBV7-2 | TGTGCCAGCAGTCCCGACCCGGGGGCCGGGTATGGCTACACCTTC | CASSPDPGAGYGYTF